This passage covers 31 T cell receptor beta chains from one sample sequenced in a study of blood T cell repertoires in COVID-19 (dated by TCRdb to the early 2020s). Receptor libraries were prepared by the immunoSEQ multiplex PCR assay. TCRdb stores this immuneACCESS table with in-frame sequences only. Part of the clones is absent; in the studies checked, under half of the shortfall reflects unresolved V genes, and no reason is known for the rest. This sample comprises 200,000 to 300,000 clones, under 90% of them detected only once. The leading ten clones occupy 3% to 4% of the sample. Sequencing was carried out using PBMCs or T cells enriched from blood (not recorded which). These receptor sequences come from a woman aged 40 to 50 who had been exposed to COVID-19.

The rearrangement links TRBV7-2 to TRBJ1-1; D gene uncertain. Germline CDR1 is SGHTA and CDR2 is FQGNSA. The V and J ends lost 4 bases and 3 bases respectively, with 6 bases between them. The CDR3 sequence is 12 residues long. CDR3 DNA: TGTGCCAGCAGCTCTATGGACACTGAAGCTTTCTTT. This sequence encodes CASSSMDTEAFF.

This chain links TRBV19 with TRBJ2-1; D possibly corresponds to TRBD2 (6 bases). The length of the CDR3 is 15 residues. The germline V gene encodes CDR1 LNHDA and CDR2 SQIVND (reference sequence). Trimming removed 7 bases at V and 0 bases at J, with 13 bases between. The CDR3 reads CASTIAGSSYNEQFF. CDR3 bases: TGTGCCAGTACCATTGCGGGGAGCTCCTACAATGAGCAGTTCTTC.

CDR3 sequence: CASSLGAGTGGYEQYF. In nucleotides, the CDR3 is TGTGCCAGCAGCTTAGGAGCCGGGACAGGGGGCTACGAGCAGTACTTC. The J gene is TRBJ2-7, the V gene TRBV7-8; TRBD1 matches 11 bases. Unmatched junction bases numbered 5, after V lost 1 base and J lost 3 bases. This CDR3 region has 16 residues. Germline CDR1 reads SGHVS; CDR2 reads FQNEAQ.

This chain joins TRBV6-1 and TRBJ1-1; D is unresolved. The CDR3 runs 13 residues. The ends were cut back, 3 bases at V and 0 bases at J, with 5 bases in the middle. Germline loops: CDR1 MNHNS, CDR2 SASEGT. The CDR3 DNA reads as TGTGCCAGCAGTGAGAACTTGAACACTGAAGCTTTCTTT. Protein: CASSENLNTEAFF.

DNA for the CDR3: TGTGCCAGCAGCCAGGGAGACAACGCCTACGAGCAGTACTTC. As protein: CASSQGDNAYEQYF. The chain has TRBV4-2 and TRBJ2-7; TRBD2 is a possible D gene (5 bases). Trimming took off 3 bases at V and 2 bases at J, with 11 bases between the two ends. This CDR3 is 14 amino acids long. The V gene's germline CDR1 is LGHNA and CDR2 YNFKEQ.

This clone came up a few times. The chain is built from TRBV24-1 and TRBJ2-7, with 12 bases fitting TRBD1. Trimming at V came to 1 base and at J to 4 bases, leaving 4 bases not matched to a gene. Germline CDR1 reads KGHDR; CDR2 reads SFDVKD. CDR3 size: 16 residues. CDR3 sequence: CATSDLWDRGLYEQYF. The CDR3 nucleotides read TGTGCCACCAGTGATTTATGGGACAGGGGGCTTTACGAGCAGTACTTC.

The CDR3 nucleotides read TGTGCCAGCAGACCTTTCTCGGGGTCGGTGAACACTGAAGCTTTCTTT. It translates to CASRPFSGSVNTEAFF. The chain combines TRBV28 with TRBJ1-1; no clear D. Germline V gene sequence: CDR1 MDHEN, CDR2 SYDVKM. This CDR3 contains 16 residues. V shed 6 bases and J shed 0 bases, with 17 bases lying between them.

The V gene is TRBV7-2, the J gene TRBJ1-2; the match to TRBD1 covers 11 bases. This CDR3 has 19 amino acids. The germline gives CDR1 SGHTA, CDR2 FQGNSA. Trimming at V came to 5 bases and at J to 5 bases, leaving 19 bases not matched to a gene. CDR3 protein: CASSLNAGQGAGGGYGYTF. DNA for the CDR3: TGTGCCAGCAGCCTTAACGCCGGACAGGGGGCAGGTGGAGGGTATGGCTACACCTTC.

The rearrangement uses TRBV5-4 and TRBJ2-6; 9 nucleotides align to TRBD1. Germline V gene data show CDR1 as SGHNT and CDR2 as YYREEE (reference sequence). The CDR3 is made up of 16 amino acids. Trimming removed 4 bases from V and 2 bases from J; junction bases left unmatched: 4. The CDR3 sequence: CASSAGTGTGANVLTF. CDR3 DNA sequence: TGTGCCAGCAGCGCCGGGACAGGGACTGGGGCCAACGTCCTGACTTTC. Looking up the rest from reference TRBV5-4 and TRBJ2-6 gives the full variable domain: ETGVTQSPTHLIKTRGQQVTLRCSSQSGHNTVSWYQQALGQGPQFIFQYYREEENGRGNFPPRFSGLQFPNYSSELNVNALELDDSALYLCASSAGTGTGANVLTFGAGSRLTVL.

V and J are TRBV19 and TRBJ1-2; a possible D gene is TRBD1 (6 bases). This CDR3 is 14 amino acids long. The V end was cut by 7 bases, the J end by 5 bases, with 17 bases between. The germline gives CDR1 LNHDA, CDR2 SQIVND (reference sequence). The chain's CDR3 is CASTLRTGPYGYTF. CDR3 DNA sequence: TGTGCCAGTACCCTAAGAACAGGGCCTTATGGCTACACCTTC.

In nucleotides, the CDR3 is TGTGCCAGCAGCTTTGGACAGGGCGCTATTGTGGGAGCTTTCTTT. It codes for CASSFGQGAIVGAFF. This chain connects TRBV7-9 to TRBJ1-1; TRBD1 agrees at 8 bases. Trimming cost V 3 bases and J 10 bases; bases outside gene matches: 13. The CDR3 loop spans 15 amino acids. The germline CDR1 and CDR2 sequences are SEHNR and FQNEAQ (reference sequence).

The chain links TRBV14 to TRBJ2-5; weak D call: TRBD2 (6 bases). CDR3 length: 17 residues. The germline V and J ends were trimmed by 6 bases and 1 base, with 21 bases remaining between them. The germline V gene encodes CDR1 SGHDN and CDR2 FVKESK. Here the CDR3 reads CASSPRLGLRSQETQYF. DNA of the CDR3: TGTGCCAGCAGTCCTCGACTAGGCCTCAGAAGCCAAGAGACCCAGTACTTC.

This chain links TRBV2 with TRBJ2-7; TRBD1 matches at 10 bases. The CDR3 has 15 amino acids. The V gene's germline CDR1 is SNHLY and CDR2 FYNNEI. Trimming removed 6 bases from V and 3 bases from J; junction bases left unmatched: 8. CDR3 sequence reads: CASRAGTGDYYEQYF. The CDR3 DNA is TGTGCCAGCAGGGCCGGGACAGGGGATTACTACGAGCAGTACTTC. The whole variable domain, filled in from reference TRBV2 and TRBJ2-7, reads EPEVTQTPSHQVTQMGQEVILRCVPISNHLYFYWYRQILGQKVEFLVSFYNNEISEKSEIFDDQFSVERPDGSNFTLKIRSTKLEDSAMYFCASRAGTGDYYEQYFGPGTRLTVT.

The rearrangement joins TRBV28 to TRBJ2-7, with 8 bases matching TRBD1. The CDR3 length is 15 residues. V was clipped by 7 bases and J by 5 bases; unmatched bases: 13. Germline-derived CDR1 and CDR2 are MDHEN and SYDVKM. CDR3 sequence: CASITSGQGIDEQYF. In DNA form, the CDR3 reads TGTGCCAGCATTACCTCCGGACAGGGTATTGACGAGCAGTACTTC.

V is TRBV3-1 (or the pseudogene TRBV3-2) and J is TRBJ1-1, with 9 bases matching TRBD1. After removal of 8 bases from V and 4 bases from J, the junction contained 5 bases not matched to a gene. Germline V gene sequence: CDR1 LGHDT, CDR2 YNNKEL (reference sequence). The CDR3 covers 13 residues. The CDR3 coding sequence is TGTGCCAGCGGGAGGACAGGGGTCACTGAAGCTTTCTTT. It yields the protein CASGRTGVTEAFF.

The chain combines TRBV7-2 with TRBJ1-3, with D maybe TRBD1 (5 bases). V dropped 6 bases and J dropped 3 bases, with 12 bases sitting between them. This CDR3 comprises 14 residues. Germline V gene data show CDR1 as SGHTA and CDR2 as FQGNSA. In nucleotides, the CDR3 is TGTGCCAGCAGGGTCGGGGGTCTTGGAAACACCATATATTTT. It is translated as CASRVGGLGNTIYF.

There are a few counts of this clone. The rearrangement joins TRBV7-2 to TRBJ1-5; TRBD1 agrees at 7 bases. Trimming removed 7 bases from V and 5 bases from J; junction bases left unmatched: 5. The germline gives CDR1 SGHTA, CDR2 FQGNSA. The CDR3 totals 13 residues. The CDR3 coding sequence is TGTGCCAGCACCGAACAGGGGCATCAGCCCCAGCATTTT. Protein sequence: CASTEQGHQPQHF.

This rearrangement joins TRBV9 to TRBJ1-4; 11 nucleotides agree with TRBD1. CDR1 and CDR2 from the germline V gene are SGDLS and YYNGEE. V was pared by 3 bases and J by 10 bases, with 14 bases of the junction left unmatched. The CDR3 length is 17 residues. The CDR3 loop reads CASSGGQGASIDGKLFF. The CDR3 DNA reads as TGTGCCAGCAGCGGAGGACAGGGGGCTAGTATAGATGGAAAACTGTTTTTT. The whole variable domain, filled in from reference TRBV9 and TRBJ1-4, reads DSGVTQTPKHLITATGQRVTLRCSPRSGDLSVYWYQQSLDQGLQFLIQYYNGEERAKGNILERFSAQQFPDLHSELNLSSLELGDSALYFCASSGGQGASIDGKLFFGSGTQLSVL.

This clone was recorded only once. V and J are TRBV27 and TRBJ1-2; the D gene is possibly TRBD1 (6 bases). V lost 6 bases and J lost 8, with 19 bases in between. The CDR3 contains 14 residues. Looked up from germline, CDR1 is MNHEY and CDR2 is SMNVEV (reference sequence). The CDR3 region has the DNA TGTGCCAGCAGACCTTGGACAGTCGGCGGGGGCTACACCTTC. Translating it yields CASRPWTVGGGYTF.

This CDR3 reads CAISESAGGYNSPLHF. The CDR3 coding sequence is TGTGCCATCAGTGAGTCGGCAGGGGGCTATAATTCACCCCTCCACTTT. The rearrangement joins TRBV10-3 to TRBJ1-6; TRBD1 matches at 7 bases. The CDR3 runs to 16 residues. CDR1 ENHRY and CDR2 SYGVKD come from the germline V gene. V dropped 0 bases and J dropped 3; count of bases not matched to a gene: 2.

This clone occurred a few times. The same CDR3 also results from other DNA sequences found in this sample. The rearrangement uses TRBV19 and TRBJ1-1; D ambiguous. This CDR3 region has 13 residues. V lost 6 bases to trimming and J lost 0 bases, with 8 bases between them. Germline CDR1 LNHDA, CDR2 SQIVND (reference sequence). As DNA, the CDR3 is TGTGCCAGTAGCGCCTATATGAACACTGAAGCTTTCTTT. Translation: CASSAYMNTEAFF.

The rearrangement links TRBV3-1 (or the pseudogene TRBV3-2) to TRBJ1-2, with a tentative D call TRBD1 (5 bases). Trimming cost V 5 bases and J 4 bases, with 11 bases left between them. Germline V gene sequence: CDR1 LGHDT, CDR2 YNNKEL (reference sequence). The length of the CDR3 is 13 residues. The CDR3 region has the DNA TGTGCCAGCAGCGGGGCAGGGATCTATGGCTACACCTTC. Protein sequence: CASSGAGIYGYTF.

This clone came up a few times. The chain combines TRBV9 with TRBJ1-4, with D uncertain. CDR1 is SGDLS and CDR2 is YYNGEE in the germline V gene. This CDR3 is built from 15 residues. Trimming took 4 bases from V and 5 from J, leaving 15 bases between them. CDR3 nucleotides: TGTGCCAGCAGCCCCTGGGGAGGTTCGAATGAAAAACTGTTTTTT. Its protein is CASSPWGGSNEKLFF. Full variable domain (remainder filled in from reference TRBV9 and TRBJ1-4): DSGVTQTPKHLITATGQRVTLRCSPRSGDLSVYWYQQSLDQGLQFLIQYYNGEERAKGNILERFSAQQFPDLHSELNLSSLELGDSALYFCASSPWGGSNEKLFFGSGTQLSVL.

The chain has TRBV4-1 and TRBJ2-3, with a weak D call TRBD2 (7 bases). The CDR3 has 17 residues. CDR1 MGHRA and CDR2 YSYEKL come from the germline V gene. The ends were cut back, 1 base at V and 4 bases at J, with 18 bases in the middle. CDR3 DNA sequence: TGCGCCAGCAGCCAAGTCCATTCCGGGGGGCAGGCAGATACGCAGTATTTT. Protein: CASSQVHSGGQADTQYF.

The rearrangement links TRBV30 to TRBJ1-3; D is ambiguous. V lost 0 bases to trimming and J lost 4 bases, with 4 bases between them. Germline CDR1 reads GTSNPN; CDR2 reads SVGIG (reference sequence). This CDR3 is 12 amino acids long. The CDR3 sequence is CAWSVQGNTIYF. The CDR3 DNA follows: TGTGCCTGGAGTGTACAAGGAAACACCATATATTTT.

The chain couples TRBV7-3 to TRBJ2-3, with 7 nucleotides matching TRBD2. Losses at the gene ends were 1 base for V and 1 base for J; bases not matched to a gene: 8. The CDR3 totals 17 residues. Germline CDR1 reads SGHTA; CDR2 reads FQGTGA. The CDR3 protein is CASSLIALGRGTDTQYF. The CDR3 DNA reads as TGTGCCAGCAGCTTAATCGCTTTAGGGAGGGGCACAGATACGCAGTATTTT.

The chain combines TRBV20-1 with TRBJ2-1; perhaps TRBD2 as D (6 bases). The CDR3 runs 11 residues. Germline assignment: CDR1 DFQATT and CDR2 SNEGSKA (reference sequence). Trimming cost V 6 bases and J 9 bases, with 12 bases left between them. CDR3 region: CSALRGGEQFF. The CDR3, as DNA: TGCAGTGCGTTAAGGGGAGGTGAGCAGTTCTTC.

The rearrangement links TRBV7-9 to TRBJ2-2; D possibly corresponds to TRBD2 (6 bases). This CDR3 region has 16 residues. V was cut by 8 bases and J by 0 bases, with 16 bases left in between. CDR1 and CDR2 from the germline V gene are SEHNR and FQNEAQ (reference sequence). The CDR3 DNA reads as TGTGCCAGCCCCGGCGGGGAAGCTTCGAACACCGGGGAGCTGTTTTTT. Translation: CASPGGEASNTGELFF.

This chain connects TRBV5-1 to TRBJ1-5; D is undetermined. The V end was cut by 0 bases, the J end by 0 bases, with 19 bases between. The CDR3 is 19 residues long. The V gene's germline CDR1 is SGHRS and CDR2 YFSETQ. The CDR3 protein is CASSLGPSYSDTSNQPQHF. The CDR3 nucleotides read TGCGCCAGCAGCTTGGGACCCTCTTATTCCGACACTAGCAATCAGCCCCAGCATTTT.

The rearrangement joins TRBV6-5 to TRBJ2-1; 8 positions agree with TRBD1. Germline V lookup: CDR1 MNHEY, CDR2 SVGAGI. V lost 5 bases and J lost 13; bases outside the gene matches: 10. This CDR3 is 13 amino acids long. In nucleotides, the CDR3 is TGTGCCAGCAGTCCGGACAGGGTTGCAAATCAGTTCTTC. Translating it yields CASSPDRVANQFF.

This chain connects TRBV18 to TRBJ1-1; D call uncertain. Germline V gene sequence: CDR1 KGHSH, CDR2 LQKENI. V was trimmed by 5 bases and J by 2 bases, leaving 9 bases between them. The CDR3 spans 13 residues. CDR3 in DNA: TGTGCCAGCTCATCCGGGTCAAACACTGAAGCTTTCTTT. This gives the protein CASSSGSNTEAFF. Variable domain in full (rest from reference TRBV18 and TRBJ1-1): NAGVMQNPRHLVRRRGQEARLRCSPMKGHSHVYWYRQLPEEGLKFMVYLQKENIIDESGMPKERFSAEFPKEGPSILRIQQVVRGDSAAYFCASSSGSNTEAFFGQGTRLTVV.